This entry features one TCR beta chain sequence. The antigen remains unidentified. The V end was cut by 4 bases, the J end by 2 bases, with 12 bases between. The CDR3 extends over 14 amino acids. Germline-derived CDR1 and CDR2 are MDHEN and SYDVKM. These data originate in a study of OX40 agonist ivuxolimab in advanced cancers. Study-level background: Hepatocellular carcinoma, melanoma, renal cell or head and neck cancer occurred in dose-escalation patients.

The protocol was immunoSEQ multiplex PCR, while the TCRdb copy is restricted to in-frame clones and leaves out a portion. The sample yields about 67,000 clones, 80% to 90% seen once. Points from the study as a whole: By week 6 at 0.1 to 3.0 mg/kg, blood CD4+ and CD8+ T cells had expanded clonally. Among the lowest peripheral clonal expansion occurred in 0.1-3.0 mg/kg partial responders.

The chain carries TRBV28 and TRBJ2-7, with D unclear. The sequences come from CD4+ or CD8+ T cells sorted from blood, collected in a trial of the OX40 agonist ivuxolimab. The TCR was taken from an adult with an advanced solid tumor such as melanoma, head and neck, liver or kidney cancer. DNA for the CDR3: TGTGCCAGCAGTTCCGGAACCACAACCTACGAGCAGTACTTC. This codes for CASSSGTTTYEQYF.